This T cell receptor (beta chain) stems from a study of blood T cell repertoires in COVID-19. Study-wide background: COVID-19 samples from acute and convalescent phases originated in the United States, Italy and Spain. Sources were T cells, B-cell-depleted T cells, or PBMCs; the material itself was cDNA or gDNA.

Germline values: CDR1 SEHNR, CDR2 FQNEAQ (reference sequence). V lost 0 bases to trimming and J lost 6 bases, with 17 bases between them. The CDR3 is 16 residues long. The protocol was immunoSEQ multiplex PCR, while the TCRdb copy is restricted to in-frame clones and leaves out a portion. This table has 150,000 or so clones, less than 85% appearing once. The V and J genes are TRBV7-9 and TRBJ1-1; possibly TRBD1 for D (5 bases). The clonotype originates from a woman aged 45-65 years who had recovered from COVID-19. Input material: PBMCs or T cells enriched from blood (not recorded which). CDR3 sequence reads: CASSLAATAGVAEAFF. CDR3 coding DNA: TGTGCCAGCAGCTTAGCGGCAACAGCGGGGGTAGCTGAAGCTTTCTTT. Variable domain in full (rest from reference TRBV7-9 and TRBJ1-1): DTGVSQNPRHKITKRGQNVTFRCDPISEHNRLYWYRQTLGQGPEFLTYFQNEAQLEKSRLLSDRFSAERPKGSFSTLEIQRTEQGDSAMYLCASSLAATAGVAEAFFGQGTRLTVV.